This TCR beta chain came from a study of cytomegalovirus exposure and HLA in healthy donors. Findings and limits, study-wide: Among the CMV-associated chains, three were confirmed in vitro as specific for CMV antigens. It was shown in a later analysis that HLA-associated TCR beta chains were more clonally expanded than other, equally common chains. What TCR beta sequences reportedly achieved was accurate prediction of HLA-A and HLA-B alleles in most subjects. Later findings reportedly placed an Asian-associated ancestry cluster below the approximately 630-donor mean for N-insertions.

Notes on this clone: Its antigen is currently unknown.

PCR amplification relied on 60 Vbeta primers (plus 13 Jbeta primers). The method was immunoSEQ multiplex PCR; TCRdb's version includes in-frame clones alone and lacks a portion of them. The repertoire holds over 80,000 clones, more than 70% seen once, with about 3% in the top ten. The CDR3 runs to 15 residues. CDR1 is SGHTA, CDR2 FQGNSA, per germline. The V segment lost 5 bases and the J segment 2 bases; nucleotides outside the gene matches: 8. The source of this sequence is a man between 40 and 49 years old in good health and CMV-seronegative. The chain is built from TRBV7-2 and TRBJ2-7; 8 bases agree with TRBD2. Sequencing was performed on PBMCs. The CDR3, as DNA: TGTGCCAGCAGCCCCGCGGCGGGGGGAGCCTACGAGCAGTACTTC. Translation gives CASSPAAGGAYEQYF.